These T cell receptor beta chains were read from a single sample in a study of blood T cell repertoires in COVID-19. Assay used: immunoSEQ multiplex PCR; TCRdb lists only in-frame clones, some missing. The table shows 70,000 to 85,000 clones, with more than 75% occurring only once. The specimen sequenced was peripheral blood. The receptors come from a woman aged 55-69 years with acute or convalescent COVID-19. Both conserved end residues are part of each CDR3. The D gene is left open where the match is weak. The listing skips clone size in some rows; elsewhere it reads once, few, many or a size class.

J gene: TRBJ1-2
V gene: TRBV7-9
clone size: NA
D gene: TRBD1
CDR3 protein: CASSLAGGGKGYTF
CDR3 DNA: TGTGCCAGCAGCTTAGCAGGAGGGGGCAAAGGCTACACCTTC

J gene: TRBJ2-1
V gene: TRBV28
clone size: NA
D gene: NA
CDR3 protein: CASSLPPGSGTNEQFF
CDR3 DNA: TGTGCCAGCAGTTTACCGCCAGGGTCTGGCACCAATGAGCAGTTCTTC

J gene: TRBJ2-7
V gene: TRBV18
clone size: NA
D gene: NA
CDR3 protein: CASSPDSYEQYF
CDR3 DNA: TGTGCCAGCTCACCGGACAGCTACGAGCAGTACTTC

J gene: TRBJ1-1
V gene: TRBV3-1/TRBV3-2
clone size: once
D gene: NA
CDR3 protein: CASSDTGNTEAFF
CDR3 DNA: TGTGCCAGCAGCGATACAGGGAACACTGAAGCTTTCTTT

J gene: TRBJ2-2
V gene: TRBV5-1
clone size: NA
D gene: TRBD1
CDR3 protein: CASSLLGQGVGGELFF
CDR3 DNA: TGCGCCAGCAGCCTTCTTGGACAGGGGGTTGGCGGGGAGCTGTTTTTT

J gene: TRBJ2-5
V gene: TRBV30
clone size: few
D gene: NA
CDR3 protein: CAWRGWDIQETQYF
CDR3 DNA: TGTGCCTGGAGGGGATGGGACATACAAGAGACCCAGTACTTC

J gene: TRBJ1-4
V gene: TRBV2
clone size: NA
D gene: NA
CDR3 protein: CASSETRGGGYEKLFF
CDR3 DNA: TGTGCCAGCAGTGAAACGCGTGGGGGAGGCTACGAAAAACTGTTTTTT

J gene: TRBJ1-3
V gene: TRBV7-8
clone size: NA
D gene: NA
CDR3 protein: CASSLDRGHSSGNTIYF
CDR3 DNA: TGTGCCAGCAGCTTAGATCGGGGACACAGCTCTGGAAACACCATATATTTT

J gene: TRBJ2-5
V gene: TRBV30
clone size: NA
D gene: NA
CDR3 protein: CAWSVFGGETQYF
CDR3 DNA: TGTGCCTGGAGTGTATTTGGCGGGGAGACCCAGTACTTC

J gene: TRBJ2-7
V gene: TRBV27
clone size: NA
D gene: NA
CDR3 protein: CASGQLEDEQYF
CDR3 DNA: TGTGCCAGCGGTCAACTAGAGGACGAGCAGTACTTC

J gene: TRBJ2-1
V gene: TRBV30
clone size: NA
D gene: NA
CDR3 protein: CAWSETTAGQFF
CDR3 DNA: TGTGCCTGGAGCGAGACTACAGCGGGGCAGTTCTTC

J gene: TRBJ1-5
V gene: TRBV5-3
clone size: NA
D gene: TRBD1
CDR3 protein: CARSSRQGILSPQHF
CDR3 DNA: TGTGCCAGAAGCTCGCGACAGGGGATACTTTCGCCCCAGCATTTT

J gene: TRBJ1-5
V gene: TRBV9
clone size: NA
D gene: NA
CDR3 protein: CASSVGGQGDQPQHF
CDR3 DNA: TGTGCCAGCAGCGTAGGGGGGCAGGGCGATCAGCCCCAGCATTTT

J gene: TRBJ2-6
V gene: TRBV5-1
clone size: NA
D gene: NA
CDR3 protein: CASSLGARGPGANVLTF
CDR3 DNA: TGCGCCAGCAGCTTGGGGGCCCGGGGTCCTGGGGCCAACGTCCTGACTTTC

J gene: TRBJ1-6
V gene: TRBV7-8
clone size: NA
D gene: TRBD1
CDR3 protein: CASSLPGTAIVNSPLHF
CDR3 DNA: TGTGCCAGCAGCTTACCTGGGACAGCGATTGTTAATTCACCCCTCCACTTT

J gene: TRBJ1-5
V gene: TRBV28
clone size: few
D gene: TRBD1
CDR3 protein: CASSLATGENQPQHF
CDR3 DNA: TGTGCCAGCAGTTTGGCAACAGGGGAAAATCAGCCCCAGCATTTT

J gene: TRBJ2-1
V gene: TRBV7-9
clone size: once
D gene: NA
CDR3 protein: CASLRGIGNEQFF
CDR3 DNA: TGTGCCAGCCTTCGGGGGATCGGCAATGAGCAGTTCTTC

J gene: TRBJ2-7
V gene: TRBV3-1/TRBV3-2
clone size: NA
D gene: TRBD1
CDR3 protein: CASSPWTGTYEQYF
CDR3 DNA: TGTGCCAGCAGCCCCTGGACAGGAACCTACGAGCAGTACTTC

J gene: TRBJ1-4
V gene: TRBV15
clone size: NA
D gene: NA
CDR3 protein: CATSRALGQANEKLFF
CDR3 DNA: TGTGCCACCAGCAGAGCATTGGGGCAGGCTAATGAAAAACTGTTTTTT

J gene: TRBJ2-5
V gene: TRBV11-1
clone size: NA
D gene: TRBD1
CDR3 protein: CASSEGAWGQETQYF
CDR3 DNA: TGTGCCAGCAGCGAGGGGGCCTGGGGACAAGAGACCCAGTACTTC

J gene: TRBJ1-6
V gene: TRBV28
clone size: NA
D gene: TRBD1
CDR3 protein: CASSLSTGGSYSPLHF
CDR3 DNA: TGTGCCAGCAGTTTATCGACAGGGGGAAGTTATTCACCCCTCCACTTT

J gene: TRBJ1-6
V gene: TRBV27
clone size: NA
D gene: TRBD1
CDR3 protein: CASSGTGGQSPLHF
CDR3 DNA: TGTGCCAGCAGTGGGACAGGGGGCCAGTCACCCCTCCACTTT

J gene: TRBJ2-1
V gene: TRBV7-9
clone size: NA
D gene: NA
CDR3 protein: CASSLAYTGIWDGNEQFF
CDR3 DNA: TGTGCCAGCAGCTTAGCCTACACAGGGATCTGGGATGGCAATGAGCAGTTCTTC

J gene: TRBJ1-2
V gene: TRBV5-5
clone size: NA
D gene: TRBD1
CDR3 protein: CASSSTRDRGKYSGGYTF
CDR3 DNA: TGTGCCAGCAGCTCGACCCGGGACAGGGGAAAATATTCGGGAGGCTACACCTTC

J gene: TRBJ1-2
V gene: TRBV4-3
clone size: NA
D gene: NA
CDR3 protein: CASSQDVSPLGYTF
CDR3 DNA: TGCGCCAGCAGCCAAGATGTCAGCCCACTAGGCTACACCTTC

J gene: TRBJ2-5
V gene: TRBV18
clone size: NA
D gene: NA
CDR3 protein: CASSPGEQETQYF
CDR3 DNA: TGTGCCAGCTCACCAGGGGAGCAAGAGACCCAGTACTTC

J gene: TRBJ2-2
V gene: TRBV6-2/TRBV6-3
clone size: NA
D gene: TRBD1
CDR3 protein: CASSPDRGPTGELFF
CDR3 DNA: TGTGCCAGCAGTCCGGACAGGGGGCCTACCGGGGAGCTGTTTTTT

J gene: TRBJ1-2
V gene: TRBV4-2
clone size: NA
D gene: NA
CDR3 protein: CASSQDGQFYGYTF
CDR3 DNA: TGTGCCAGCAGCCAAGATGGGCAGTTCTATGGCTACACCTTC

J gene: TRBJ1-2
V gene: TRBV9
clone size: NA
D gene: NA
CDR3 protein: CASSDNRNNYGYTF
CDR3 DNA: TGTGCCAGCAGCGACAACAGGAATAACTATGGCTACACCTTC

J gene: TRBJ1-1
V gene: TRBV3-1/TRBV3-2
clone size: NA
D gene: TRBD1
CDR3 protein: CASSQADRVGAFF
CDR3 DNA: TGTGCCAGCAGCCAAGCGGACAGGGTAGGAGCTTTCTTT

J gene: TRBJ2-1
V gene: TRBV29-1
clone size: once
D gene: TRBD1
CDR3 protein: CSVDRGHYNEQFF
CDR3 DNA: TGCAGCGTTGACAGGGGGCATTACAATGAGCAGTTCTTC

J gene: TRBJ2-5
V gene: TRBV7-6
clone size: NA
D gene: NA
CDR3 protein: CASSQGVWETQYF
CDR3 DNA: TGTGCCAGCAGCCAAGGGGTTTGGGAGACCCAGTACTTC

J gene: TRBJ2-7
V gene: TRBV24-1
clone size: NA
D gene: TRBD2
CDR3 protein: CAVGTSGNDWYEQYF
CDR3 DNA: TGTGCCGTCGGGACTAGCGGGAATGATTGGTACGAGCAGTACTTC

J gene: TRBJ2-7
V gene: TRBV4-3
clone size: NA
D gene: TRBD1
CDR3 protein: CASSQDGFGTGDEQYF
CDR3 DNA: TGCGCCAGCAGCCAAGACGGGTTCGGGACAGGCGACGAGCAGTACTTC

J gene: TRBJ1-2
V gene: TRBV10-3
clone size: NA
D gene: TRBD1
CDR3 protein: CAISETGGHGYTF
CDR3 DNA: TGTGCCATCAGTGAGACAGGGGGCCATGGCTACACCTTC

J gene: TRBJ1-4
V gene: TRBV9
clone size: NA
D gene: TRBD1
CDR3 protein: CASSATGAQDEKLFF
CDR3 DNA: TGTGCCAGCAGCGCCACAGGGGCGCAGGATGAAAAACTGTTTTTT

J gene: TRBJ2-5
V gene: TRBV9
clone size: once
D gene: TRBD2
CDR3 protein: CASSVGVSGVETQYF
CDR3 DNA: TGTGCCAGCAGCGTAGGGGTTAGCGGGGTGGAGACCCAGTACTTC

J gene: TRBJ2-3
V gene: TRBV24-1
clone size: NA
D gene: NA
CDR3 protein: CATSEQDTTQYF
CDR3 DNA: TGTGCCACCAGTGAGCAGGACACTACGCAGTATTTT

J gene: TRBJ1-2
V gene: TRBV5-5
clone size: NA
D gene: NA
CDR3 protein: CASSAGGLRDGGYTF
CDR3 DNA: TGTGCCAGCAGCGCCGGAGGGCTCCGTGACGGGGGCTACACCTTC

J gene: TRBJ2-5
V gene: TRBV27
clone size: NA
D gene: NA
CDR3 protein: CASSLWQGETQYF
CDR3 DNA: TGTGCCAGCAGTTTGTGGCAGGGGGAGACCCAGTACTTC

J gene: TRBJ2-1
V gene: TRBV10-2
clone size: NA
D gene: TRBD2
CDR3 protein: CASRSGREYNEQFF
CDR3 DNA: TGCGCCAGCAGAAGCGGGAGGGAATACAATGAGCAGTTCTTC

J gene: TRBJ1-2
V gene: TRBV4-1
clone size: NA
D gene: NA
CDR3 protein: CASSQGGNYGYTF
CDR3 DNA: TGCGCCAGCAGCCAGGGAGGCAACTATGGCTACACCTTC